The 27 T cell receptor beta chains below come from one sample, sequenced in a study of cytomegalovirus exposure and HLA in healthy donors. PCR was performed using 60 Vbeta and 13 Jbeta primers. Using immunoSEQ multiplex PCR, the repertoire was profiled, and TCRdb retains in-frame clones only, with some absent. The sample includes some 200,000 clones, roughly 84% of them seen just once. The material sequenced was PBMCs. Source of these receptors: a girl under two years old in good health and CMV-seronegative.

This chain connects TRBV10-1 to TRBJ2-3, with D unresolved. Trimming stripped 8 bases from V and 1 base from J, with 16 bases between. Germline V gene lookup returns CDR1 WNHNN and CDR2 SYGVQD (reference sequence). The length of the CDR3 is 15 residues. This CDR3 reads CASQTGSHCTDTQYF. The CDR3 region has the DNA TGCGCCAGCCAAACCGGGTCCCATTGCACAGATACGCAGTATTTT.

The J gene is TRBJ2-3, the V gene TRBV4-1, with 7 bases fitting TRBD1. The CDR3 consists of 16 residues. Per germline, CDR1 MGHRA and CDR2 YSYEKL. The ends lost 3 bases at V and 3 bases at J; junction bases unmatched: 9. The CDR3 sequence is CASSQEDRVGTDTQYF. CDR3 DNA: TGCGCCAGCAGCCAGGAAGACAGGGTAGGAACAGATACGCAGTATTTT.

This clone appeared a few times. V is TRBV5-4 and J is TRBJ2-7, with 14 bases identical to TRBD2. Trimming cost V 0 bases and J 6 bases; bases outside gene matches: 5. The CDR3 covers 16 residues. The germline CDR1 and CDR2 sequences are SGHNT and YYREEE (reference sequence). The CDR3, as DNA: TGTGCCAGCAGCTTGGGGGGACTAGCGGGAGAGAGCGAGCAGTACTTC. Amino acid sequence: CASSLGGLAGESEQYF. Looking up the rest from reference TRBV5-4 and TRBJ2-7 gives the full variable domain: ETGVTQSPTHLIKTRGQQVTLRCSSQSGHNTVSWYQQALGQGPQFIFQYYREEENGRGNFPPRFSGLQFPNYSSELNVNALELDDSALYLCASSLGGLAGESEQYFGPGTRLTVT.

V and J are TRBV11-2 and TRBJ2-7; tentatively, D is TRBD2 (5 bases). V gave up 4 bases and J gave up 2 bases, with 12 bases separating them. The CDR3 consists of 14 residues. Per the germline V gene, CDR1 is SGHAT and CDR2 is FQNNGV. CDR3 sequence reads: CASSSPDGTYEQYF. The CDR3, as DNA: TGTGCCAGCAGCTCCCCGGACGGGACCTACGAGCAGTACTTC.

This clone has more than one count but fewer than ten. The chain combines TRBV6-5 with TRBJ1-1; the D is unclear. The germline V gene has CDR1 MNHEY and CDR2 SVGAGI. Trimming left V 6 bases short and J 6 bases short, with 20 bases between. The CDR3 consists of 15 residues. The CDR3 DNA follows: TGTGCCAGCAGCCTAGCGGTTTTTGGTGTCCCTGAAGCTTTCTTT. It translates to CASSLAVFGVPEAFF.

This clone was recorded once. The rearrangement uses TRBV30 and TRBJ2-1; 11 positions match TRBD2. The trim removed 8 bases at V and 0 bases at J, leaving 15 bases unmatched. The CDR3 sequence is 18 residues long. Germline V CDR1 and CDR2: GTSNPN, SVGIG (reference sequence). CDR3 sequence (DNA): TGTGCCGGTGAAGGACTAGCGGGCCTACCCCTCTCCTACAATGAGCAGTTCTTC. Its protein is CAGEGLAGLPLSYNEQFF. Variable domain in full (rest from reference TRBV30 and TRBJ2-1): SQTIHQWPATLVQPVGSPLSLECTVEGTSNPNLYWYRQAAGRGLQLLFYSVGIGQISSEVPQNLSASRPQDRQFILSSKKLLLSDSGFYLCAGEGLAGLPLSYNEQFFGPGTRLTVL.

In this sample, this clone turned up once. V is TRBV4-1 and J is TRBJ2-7; D not resolved. Germline CDR1 MGHRA, CDR2 YSYEKL. This CDR3 comprises 14 residues. V gave up 3 bases and J gave up 7 bases, with 16 bases separating them. CDR3 region: CASSQYSLIEEQYF. The DNA for the CDR3 is TGCGCCAGCAGCCAGTACAGCTTGATTGAGGAGCAGTACTTC.

The chain combines TRBV18 with TRBJ1-5, with D tentatively TRBD1 (5 bases). The CDR3 consists of 15 residues. Germline CDR1 and CDR2: KGHSH and LQKENI. Trimming took off 0 bases at V and 1 base at J, with 7 bases between the two ends. As DNA, the CDR3 is TGTGCCAGCTCACCACCAGGGGTGAGCAATCAGCCCCAGCATTTT. Translating it yields CASSPPGVSNQPQHF.

The table lists this clone with a count of one. The chain uses TRBV5-1 and TRBJ1-1; D possibly corresponds to TRBD1 (6 bases). With 1 base removed from V and 4 bases from J, the gap between germline ends came to 14 bases. This CDR3 is 15 amino acids long. Germline V lookup: CDR1 SGHRS, CDR2 YFSETQ. CDR3 in amino acids: CASSLTFRGGTEAFF. The CDR3 region has the DNA TGCGCCAGCAGCTTGACCTTCCGAGGGGGCACTGAAGCTTTCTTT.

The chain recombines TRBV4-1 with TRBJ2-5; 7 bases are a match to TRBD2. The CDR3 spans 16 residues. CDR1 is MGHRA and CDR2 is YSYEKL in the germline V gene. The J segment lost 2 bases and the V segment lost 3 bases, leaving 9 bases of the junction unmatched. CDR3 loop: CASSHDSAGRQETQYF. CDR3 sequence (DNA): TGCGCCAGCAGCCATGACTCAGCGGGGCGACAAGAGACCCAGTACTTC.

CDR3 residues: CASSLLAGGRASNTGELFF. In DNA form, the CDR3 reads TGTGCCAGCAGTTTATTGGCGGGCGGGAGGGCATCGAACACCGGGGAGCTGTTTTTT. The chain joins TRBV27 to TRBJ2-2; 9 bases fit TRBD2. The V segment lost 1 base and the J segment 0 bases; nucleotides outside the gene matches: 9. The CDR3 spans 19 residues. CDR1 and CDR2 from the germline V gene are MNHEY and SMNVEV (reference sequence).

The chain recombines TRBV25-1 with TRBJ1-6; D perhaps matches TRBD1 (5 bases). The CDR3 extends over 15 amino acids. The V end lost 2 bases, the J end lost 6 bases, and 11 bases lay between the germline ends. Per germline, CDR1 MGHDK and CDR2 SYGVNS. The CDR3 protein is CASSERQGSNSPLHF. The CDR3, as DNA: TGTGCCAGCAGTGAACGCCAGGGCTCTAATTCACCCCTCCACTTT.

The chain uses TRBV7-8 and TRBJ2-5, with 9 bases identical to TRBD1. This CDR3 has 17 residues. J gave up 1 base and V 5 bases, and 11 bases lay outside the gene matches. Germline V gives CDR1 SGHVS, CDR2 FQNEAQ. The CDR3 protein is CASSPKRDRASQETQYF. DNA for the CDR3: TGTGCCAGCAGCCCCAAAAGGGACAGGGCCTCCCAAGAGACCCAGTACTTC. Full variable domain (rest looked up from reference TRBV7-8 and TRBJ2-5): GAGVSQSPRYKVAKRGQDVALRCDPISGHVSLFWYQQALGQGPEFLTYFQNEAQLDKSGLPSDRFFAERPEGSVSTLKIQRTQQEDSAVYLCASSPKRDRASQETQYFGPGTRLLVL.

This chain connects TRBV18 to TRBJ2-1; 8 nucleotides match TRBD1. Looked up from germline, CDR1 is KGHSH and CDR2 is LQKENI. The CDR3 is 17 amino acids. V gave up 2 bases and J gave up 4 bases; unmatched junction bases: 10. The CDR3, as DNA: TGTGCCAGCTCACCAGTTACCGGGACAGGCACATACAATGAGCAGTTCTTC. This encodes CASSPVTGTGTYNEQFF.

This clone was seen once. This chain links TRBV2 with TRBJ1-3; TRBD1 might be the D (5 bases). V was pared by 8 bases and J by 0 bases, with 17 bases between. The length of the CDR3 is 16 residues. Germline V gene data show CDR1 as SNHLY and CDR2 as FYNNEI. The CDR3 nucleotides are TGTGCCAGCGTGGACGACAGACCAAACTCTGGAAACACCATATATTTT. Translating gives CASVDDRPNSGNTIYF.

The V gene is TRBV7-2, the J gene TRBJ2-7, with TRBD2 matching 8 bases. The CDR3 length is 14 residues. Germline loops: CDR1 SGHTA, CDR2 FQGNSA. The V segment lost 2 bases and the J segment 6 bases; nucleotides outside the gene matches: 6. CDR3 coding DNA: TGTGCCAGCAGCTTATTTCAGCGGGAGTCCGAGCAGTACTTC. It encodes CASSLFQRESEQYF.

This clone was observed once. The rearrangement joins TRBV28 to TRBJ1-2; D uncertain. Germline V lookup: CDR1 MDHEN, CDR2 SYDVKM. The CDR3 is 14 amino acids. The germline V and J ends were trimmed by 6 bases and 4 bases, with 15 bases remaining between them. The CDR3 DNA follows: TGTGCCAGCAGGGAATTAGGGAGGGTCTATGGCTACACCTTC. This sequence encodes CASRELGRVYGYTF.

This rearrangement joins TRBV5-1 to TRBJ2-5, with unresolved D. The germline V gene encodes CDR1 SGHRS and CDR2 YFSETQ. The CDR3 totals 14 residues. The V end lost 4 bases, the J end lost 3 bases, and 13 bases lay between the germline ends. CDR3 protein: CASSEALPKETQYF. The CDR3 nucleotides read TGCGCCAGCAGCGAGGCATTACCAAAAGAGACCCAGTACTTC.

The chain uses TRBV5-4 and TRBJ2-5; unclear D gene. V shed 3 bases and J shed 5 bases, with 8 bases lying between them. Germline V gives CDR1 SGHNT, CDR2 YYREEE (reference sequence). The CDR3 has 12 amino acids. CDR3 bases: TGTGCCAGCAGCTATCCCCTTGAGACCCAGTACTTC. Amino acids: CASSYPLETQYF. The variable domain in full, with the rest retrieved from reference TRBV5-4 and TRBJ2-5, is ETGVTQSPTHLIKTRGQQVTLRCSSQSGHNTVSWYQQALGQGPQFIFQYYREEENGRGNFPPRFSGLQFPNYSSELNVNALELDDSALYLCASSYPLETQYFGPGTRLLVL.

The chain links TRBV30 to TRBJ2-5; 11 bases fit TRBD2. Germline V gives CDR1 GTSNPN, CDR2 SVGIG (reference sequence). This CDR3 spans 14 amino acids. J gave up 2 bases and V 3 bases, and 2 bases lay outside the gene matches. For the CDR3, the DNA is TGTGCCTGGAGGGGGACTAGCGGACAAGAGACCCAGTACTTC. Amino acid sequence: CAWRGTSGQETQYF.

CDR3 in amino acids: CASSDGEVNTEAFF. As DNA, the CDR3 is TGTGCCAGCAGTGATGGGGAGGTGAACACTGAAGCTTTCTTT. The rearrangement links TRBV2 to TRBJ1-1; D unclear. Trimming pared 3 bases from V and 0 bases from J, leaving 8 bases between. Germline V gene sequence: CDR1 SNHLY, CDR2 FYNNEI. The CDR3 loop spans 14 amino acids. Full variable domain (outside the CDR3, taken from reference TRBV2 and TRBJ1-1): EPEVTQTPSHQVTQMGQEVILRCVPISNHLYFYWYRQILGQKVEFLVSFYNNEISEKSEIFDDQFSVERPDGSNFTLKIRSTKLEDSAMYFCASSDGEVNTEAFFGQGTRLTVV.

The CDR3, as DNA: TGTGCCAGTAGTATGGGCCTTGCTACGGGAGGGACAGATACGCAGTATTTT. Its translation: CASSMGLATGGTDTQYF. This rearrangement joins TRBV19 to TRBJ2-3, with 8 bases identical to TRBD2. Looked up from germline, CDR1 is LNHDA and CDR2 is SQIVND (reference sequence). V was pared by 3 bases and J by 3 bases, with 11 bases of the junction left unmatched. The length of the CDR3 is 17 residues.

The rearrangement joins TRBV29-1 to TRBJ2-7; D not resolved. Germline CDR1 SQVTM, CDR2 ANQGSEA. The V and J ends lost 3 bases and 2 bases respectively, with 8 bases between them. The CDR3 has 12 residues. CDR3 sequence (DNA): TGCAGCGTTGAGCGAAATACCTACGAGCAGTACTTC. It specifies CSVERNTYEQYF.

This clone occurred once. CDR3 sequence: CASSLVWSAGELFF. CDR3 coding DNA: TGTGCCAGCAGCTTAGTTTGGAGCGCTGGGGAGCTGTTTTTT. The genes are TRBV11-1 and TRBJ2-2; D remains unclear. Per the germline V gene, CDR1 is SGHAT and CDR2 is FQDESV (reference sequence). The CDR3 extends over 14 amino acids. V lost 1 base, J lost 8 bases, and 11 bases lay in between.

V gene TRBV11-2 combines with J gene TRBJ2-7, with 7 bases aligning to TRBD2. This CDR3 is 17 amino acids long. Per the germline V gene, CDR1 is SGHAT and CDR2 is FQNNGV. V dropped 6 bases and J dropped 4; count of bases not matched to a gene: 18. CDR3: CASRRWGGLPDAYEQYF. The CDR3 bases are TGTGCCAGCAGGCGATGGGGGGGATTGCCCGACGCATACGAGCAGTACTTC. Together with reference TRBV11-2 and TRBJ2-7, the CDR3 gives the full variable domain: EAGVAQSPRYKIIEKRQSVAFWCNPISGHATLYWYQQILGQGPKLLIQFQNNGVVDDSQLPKDRFSAERLKGVDSTLKIQPAKLEDSAVYLCASRRWGGLPDAYEQYFGPGTRLTVT.

V is TRBV7-2 and J is TRBJ2-2, with 7 bases fitting TRBD2. From germline, CDR1 is SGHTA and CDR2 FQGNSA. Trimming took 5 bases from V and 3 from J; bases not matched to a gene: 9. There are 16 residues in the CDR3. CDR3 amino acids: CASSPMALADTGELFF. DNA for the CDR3: TGTGCCAGCAGCCCCATGGCGCTAGCGGACACCGGGGAGCTGTTTTTT.

This clone appeared a single time. The chain employs TRBV2 and TRBJ1-5, with D possibly being TRBD1 (6 bases). Trimming stripped 6 bases from V and 4 bases from J, with 10 bases between. CDR3 size: 13 residues. Germline values: CDR1 SNHLY, CDR2 FYNNEI. The CDR3 spells CASRRDKNQPQHF. The CDR3 coding sequence is TGTGCCAGCAGACGGGACAAAAATCAGCCCCAGCATTTT.